The clone carrying this TCR beta chain was picked up many times. The sample comes from a study of T-cell reconstitution after alpha-beta-depleted transplantation in children. The CDR3 loop spans 16 amino acids. Germline CDR1 is SGHRS and CDR2 is YFSETQ. V was trimmed by 4 bases and J by 6 bases, leaving 23 bases between them. Unique molecular identifiers featured in how the TCRbeta library was prepared. TCRdb re-called the PCR reads with MiXCR, one entry per CDR3 protein. The table includes fewer than 90,000 distinct CDR3 sequences, 5.5% to 7.5% detected once. The receptor was isolated from a human donor who donated a stem cell graft to a child with acute lymphoblastic leukemia. Sequences were derived from PBMCs from the stem cell graft donor, sampled from the stem cell graft. The rearrangement uses TRBV5-1 and TRBJ2-7, with D maybe TRBD2 (5 bases). This CDR3 is CASSPFREPSPGEQYF. CDR3 sequence (DNA): TGCGCCAGCAGCCCGTTCCGGGAACCTAGTCCGGGCGAGCAGTACTTC.